This is a list of T cell receptor beta chains from one sample in a study of blood T cell repertoires in COVID-19. Assay: immunoSEQ multiplex PCR; the TCRdb copy retains only in-frame clones and omits some. The sample carries fewer than 250,000 clones, around 89% recorded once. Material: PBMCs or T cells enriched from blood (not recorded which). These receptors all stem from a man aged 50-60 years who had been exposed to COVID-19. Each CDR3 is given with its conserved first and last residue. The D gene is left open where the match is weak. Clone size is given for some rows only: seen once, a few or many times, or a class if the clone is expanded.

TRBD2	.	TRBV20-1	TRBJ2-2	TGCAGTGCTAGTCGCGGGAGGGCCCTCCTATCGGAAGCCGGGGAGCTGTTTTTT	CSASRGRALLSEAGELFF
TRBD2	.	TRBV5-4	TRBJ2-2	TGTGCCAGCAGCAGGACTAGCGGGGGGCCTGGCACCGGGGAGCTGTTTTTT	CASSRTSGGPGTGELFF
.	.	TRBV10-3	TRBJ1-5	TGTGCCATCAGTGAGTCGGGGGGAAATGATCAGCCCCAGCATTTT	CAISESGGNDQPQHF
.	.	TRBV18	TRBJ2-6	TGTGCCAGCTCACCAGCCGAAGGGCGGGCTGGGGCCAACGTCCTGACTTTC	CASSPAEGRAGANVLTF
.	.	TRBV21-1	TRBJ2-2	TGTGCCAGCAGCACTAGCGGGGGAAACACCGGGGAGCTGTTTTTT	CASSTSGGNTGELFF
TRBD1	.	TRBV19	TRBJ2-2	TGTGCCAGTAGTGTGACAGGGGCGTATGGGGAGCTGTTTTTT	CASSVTGAYGELFF
.	.	TRBV3-1/TRBV3-2	TRBJ2-1	TGTGCCAGCAGCCAATTGACAATAAATGAGCAGTTCTTC	CASSQLTINEQFF
.	.	TRBV11-3	TRBJ1-1	TGTGCCAGCAGCTTAGAATGGCAGCGGAACACTGAAGCTTTCTTT	CASSLEWQRNTEAFF
.	once	TRBV2	TRBJ2-3	TGTGCCAGCAGCGGGAGCCACAGGGGCGCAGATACGCAGTATTTT	CASSGSHRGADTQYF
.	.	TRBV6-5	TRBJ2-5	TGTGCCAGCAGTTATGACTCAGCGGCAGAGACCCAGTACTTC	CASSYDSAAETQYF
TRBD2	.	TRBV15	TRBJ2-6	TGTGCCACCAGGTTAGCGGGTGGGGCCAACGTCCTGACTTTC	CATRLAGGANVLTF
.	.	TRBV12-2	TRBJ2-3	TGTGCAAGTCGCTTAGTACCGACTAGCGGGAGTTCAGATACGCAGTATTTT	CASRLVPTSGSSDTQYF
TRBD2	.	TRBV5-1	TRBJ2-1	TGCGCCAGCAGCTCTACCGGGACTAGTCACTACAATGAGCAGTTCTTC	CASSSTGTSHYNEQFF
.	.	TRBV28	TRBJ1-1	TGTGCCAGCAAGGGTTCGGGACTAGGCACTGAAGCTTTCTTT	CASKGSGLGTEAFF
TRBD1	.	TRBV16	TRBJ1-1	TGTGCCAGCAGCCAATCCGGGACAGGGTACACTGAAGCTTTCTTT	CASSQSGTGYTEAFF
TRBD2	.	TRBV19	TRBJ2-1	TGTGCCAGTAGTGAGGCCGGGACTAGTTGGTTGTTGTTCTTC	CASSEAGTSWLLFF
TRBD2	.	TRBV24-1	TRBJ2-1	TGTGCCACCAGTGATGTAAGGGGGACTAGCGGCTACAATGAGCAGTTCTTC	CATSDVRGTSGYNEQFF
.	.	TRBV7-3	TRBJ2-3	TGTGCCAGCAGTTTTCCCGCAGGGGATACGCAGTATTTT	CASSFPAGDTQYF
.	.	TRBV7-3	TRBJ2-1	TGTGCCAGCAGCCCCCCCAGGGCTTCCTACAATGAGCAGTTCTTC	CASSPPRASYNEQFF
.	.	TRBV5-1	TRBJ2-2	TGCGCCAGCAGCTTCAGAGGCTCGAACACCGGGGAGCTGTTTTTT	CASSFRGSNTGELFF
.	.	TRBV7-3	TRBJ2-7	TGTGCCAGCAGCCGCGGGACAGAGGTCTACGAGCAGTACTTC	CASSRGTEVYEQYF
.	.	TRBV6-6	TRBJ2-2	TGTGCCAGCAGCACCGACCCCGGGGGCACCGGGGAGCTGTTTTTT	CASSTDPGGTGELFF
.	.	TRBV3-1/TRBV3-2	TRBJ1-2	TGTGCCAGCAGCCAAGAGTCGGTAGGCTACACCTTC	CASSQESVGYTF
.	few	TRBV2	TRBJ1-5	TGTGCCAGCATAGGACATAACAATCAGCCCCAGCATTTT	CASIGHNNQPQHF
TRBD2	.	TRBV7-6	TRBJ2-1	TGTGCCAGCAGCTTAGAGCCGGGACTAGCGATCAATGAGCAGTTCTTC	CASSLEPGLAINEQFF
TRBD2	.	TRBV2	TRBJ2-3	TGTGCCAGCAGGGGACTAGCGGCGGCAGATACGCAGTATTTT	CASRGLAAADTQYF
.	.	TRBV27	TRBJ2-1	TGTGCCAGCAGCCTTGGACTTGTCAATGAGCAGTTCTTC	CASSLGLVNEQFF
TRBD2	.	TRBV5-1	TRBJ2-6	TGCGCCAGCAGCATCCAGGCGGGGGTGTCTGGGGCCAACGTCCTGACTTTC	CASSIQAGVSGANVLTF
.	.	TRBV7-9	TRBJ2-1	TGTGCCAGCAGCTCCTCGACAGGTAGCTCCTACAATGAGCAGTTCTTC	CASSSSTGSSYNEQFF
TRBD1	.	TRBV5-1	TRBJ1-5	TGCGCCAGCAGCCCTGGGACAGGGCCCAATCAGCCCCAGCATTTT	CASSPGTGPNQPQHF
TRBD1	.	TRBV6-6	TRBJ1-5	TGTGCCAGCAGTCGCAGGGGGCTACATAGCCGTGACAATCAGCCCCAGCATTTT	CASSRRGLHSRDNQPQHF
TRBD1	.	TRBV4-1	TRBJ2-2	TGCGCCAGCAGCCCAGGACAGGCGTACACCGGGGAGCTGTTTTTT	CASSPGQAYTGELFF
.	.	TRBV6-6	TRBJ1-3	TGTGCCAGCAGTTACCCGAAAGACAGCTCTGGAAACACCATATATTTT	CASSYPKDSSGNTIYF
.	.	TRBV15	TRBJ1-1	TGTGCCACCAGCAGAGTAAGGGGCACCTTGAACACTGAAGCTTTCTTT	CATSRVRGTLNTEAFF
.	.	TRBV2	TRBJ2-7	TGTGCCAGCAGTGAGCAGGGGAAGGGCTACGAGCAGTACTTC	CASSEQGKGYEQYF
.	.	TRBV6-5	TRBJ1-5	TGTGCCAGCAACGGGCCGGGGGTAGATCAGCCCCAGCATTTT	CASNGPGVDQPQHF
TRBD1	.	TRBV2	TRBJ1-1	TGTGCCAGCAGTGATAGGGACAGGGCTGCTTTCTTT	CASSDRDRAAFF
.	.	TRBV5-4	TRBJ2-3	TGTGCCAGCAGCTTGGAAACTAGCCTGACAGATACGCAGTATTTT	CASSLETSLTDTQYF
TRBD1	.	TRBV6-6	TRBJ2-2	TGTGCCAGCAGTCCCCAGGCGACAGGGAAGGACACCGGGGAGCTGTTTTTT	CASSPQATGKDTGELFF
.	.	TRBV28	TRBJ1-1	TGTGCCAGCAGTTTCCACAGGGACCCTGAAGCTTTCTTT	CASSFHRDPEAFF
.	.	TRBV2	TRBJ1-6	TGTGCCAGCAGTGATATAAATTCACCCCTCCACTTT	CASSDINSPLHF
.	.	TRBV20-1	TRBJ1-1	TGCAGTGCTAGAGATCAGGGTAGAGCTTTCTTT	CSARDQGRAFF
.	.	TRBV3-1/TRBV3-2	TRBJ1-1	TGTGCCAGCAGCCAAGATCCCAACATGAACACTGAAGCTTTCTTT	CASSQDPNMNTEAFF
TRBD1	.	TRBV5-1	TRBJ1-1	TGCGCCAGCAGCCTTAGGACAGGAAACACTGAAGCTTTCTTT	CASSLRTGNTEAFF
TRBD1	.	TRBV28	TRBJ1-2	TGTGCCAGCAAACAGGGGGGGGATCACTATGGCTACACCTTC	CASKQGGDHYGYTF
.	.	TRBV3-1/TRBV3-2	TRBJ1-3	TGTGCCAGCACCGGTTTCTCTGGAAACACCATATATTTT	CASTGFSGNTIYF
TRBD1	.	TRBV2	TRBJ1-1	TGTGCCAGCAGCGACCGGGGACAGCCTCGAGGTGGAGCTTTCTTT	CASSDRGQPRGGAFF
TRBD2	.	TRBV6-1	TRBJ2-3	TGTGCCAGCAGTGCCCAACTAGCGTCCGTCGGGGATACGCAGTATTTT	CASSAQLASVGDTQYF
TRBD1	once	TRBV18	TRBJ1-5	TGTGCCAGCTCACCCACAGGGGACAATCAGCCCCAGCATTTT	CASSPTGDNQPQHF
.	.	TRBV5-1	TRBJ1-3	TGCGCCAGCAGCCTGCTGACTGGATACTCTGGAAACACCATATATTTT	CASSLLTGYSGNTIYF
.	.	TRBV25-1	TRBJ2-2	TGTGCCAGCACAGGGAACACCGGGGAGCTGTTTTTT	CASTGNTGELFF
.	.	TRBV5-1	TRBJ2-3	TGCGCCAGCAGCTCCGGGAACACAGATACGCAGTATTTT	CASSSGNTDTQYF
.	.	TRBV3-1/TRBV3-2	TRBJ2-1	TGTGCCAGCAGCCCCCTCTGGGGGGGCACCTACAATGAGCAGTTCTTC	CASSPLWGGTYNEQFF
TRBD1	once	TRBV7-3	TRBJ1-2	TGTGCCAGCAGCTTAACGACAGGGGGCCACTATGGCTACACCTTC	CASSLTTGGHYGYTF
.	.	TRBV24-1	TRBJ1-1	TGTGCCACCAGTGATGGACTAATGAACACTGAAGCTTTCTTT	CATSDGLMNTEAFF
.	once	TRBV10-3	TRBJ2-6	TGTGCCATCAGCGCCTTATGGACAGCAAGCTCTGGGGCCAACGTCCTGACTTTC	CAISALWTASSGANVLTF
TRBD1	.	TRBV5-5	TRBJ2-5	TGTGCCAGCAGCCGATCGACAGGGGGCGGAATCGGGGAGACCCAGTACTTC	CASSRSTGGGIGETQYF
.	.	TRBV5-4	TRBJ2-1	TGTGCCAGCAGCTCCGGGAAGGGCTCAACCGATGAGCAGTTCTTC	CASSSGKGSTDEQFF
TRBD1	.	TRBV4-2	TRBJ1-2	TGTGCCAGCAGACTAGGGGGCCAAGATAACTATGGCTACACCTTC	CASRLGGQDNYGYTF